The rows below give T cell receptor beta chains drawn from one sample of a study of a mutant IDH1 vaccine in newly diagnosed glioma. Antigen specificity for these receptors is unknown. The data were produced by immunoSEQ multiplex PCR, yet TCRdb's version contains in-frame clones alone and is incomplete. The table records 50,000 to 70,000 clones, roughly four fifths of them present only once. The specimen comprised PBMCs, sampled from a glioma patient whose treatment included an IDH1 peptide vaccine. These receptors were taken from a woman between 45 and 60 years old with glioma. CDR3s include the opening cysteine and the closing phenylalanine or tryptophan. D genes are given only for firm matches. Some rows mark clone size as missing; the rest say once, few, many or name a class of expanded clone.

cdr3_aa cdr3_nt clone_size j_call v_call cdr3_length d_call
CASSLGPPGNEQYF TGTGCCAGCAGCTTAGGGCCTCCGGGGAACGAGCAGTACTTC - TRBJ2-7 TRBV11-3 14 -
CASSELAVAKNIQYF TGTGCCAGCAGTGAATTGGCAGTTGCCAAAAACATTCAGTACTTC - TRBJ2-4 TRBV6-1 15 -
CAWSVPGQGVNTEAFF TGTGCCTGGAGTGTCCCCGGACAGGGGGTGAACACTGAAGCTTTCTTT - TRBJ1-1 TRBV30 16 TRBD1
CASSSGPYEQYF TGTGCCAGCAGTAGTGGGCCCTACGAGCAGTACTTC few TRBJ2-7 TRBV2 12 -
CASSVTGPNQPQHF TGTGCCAGTAGTGTGACAGGCCCCAATCAGCCCCAGCATTTT - TRBJ1-5 TRBV19 14 -
CASSPTGNGQPQHF TGTGCCAGCAGTCCGACAGGGAACGGCCAGCCCCAGCATTTT - TRBJ1-5 TRBV6-5 14 TRBD1
CASSQGSNTEAFF TGTGCCAGCAGTCAAGGATCCAACACTGAAGCTTTCTTT - TRBJ1-1 TRBV2 13 -
CASSFIAGGQNEQFF TGCGCCAGCAGCTTTATAGCGGGGGGACAAAATGAGCAGTTCTTC - TRBJ2-1 TRBV4-1 15 TRBD2
CASSLGGEQYF TGTGCCAGCAGTTTAGGTGGGGAGCAGTACTTC - TRBJ2-7 TRBV27 11 -
CASSLGTTEAFF TGTGCCAGCAGCTTGGGGACAACCGAAGCTTTCTTT - TRBJ1-1 TRBV7-9 12 -
CASSQEVIAYEQYF TGTGCCAGCAGCCAAGAGGTTATCGCCTACGAGCAGTACTTC - TRBJ2-7 TRBV4-2 14 -
CASSPDRVNYEQYF TGTGCCAGTAGCCCAGACAGGGTTAACTACGAGCAGTACTTC - TRBJ2-7 TRBV19 14 TRBD1
CAWSVSLGYRTEAFF TGTGCCTGGAGTGTATCGTTAGGGTATAGGACTGAAGCTTTCTTT - TRBJ1-1 TRBV30 15 -
CASSQDVNSPLHF TGCGCCAGCAGCCAAGATGTGAATTCACCCCTCCACTTT - TRBJ1-6 TRBV4-3 13 -
CASRRTSGNTGELFF TGTGCCAGCAGGAGGACTAGCGGGAACACCGGGGAGCTGTTTTTT - TRBJ2-2 TRBV2 15 TRBD2